This TCR beta chain was captured in a study of T cell responses to AZD1222 COVID-19 vaccine. Study observations and caveats: Spike-specific TCR breadth and depth were elevated following two AZD1222 doses. CD4 TCRs linked to vaccination spanned spike, dominating at 160-218 and 743-854. Reportedly, nearly half the spike-specific TCRs target unmutated variant regions.

The assay was immunoSEQ multiplex PCR, and TCRdb's table has in-frame clones only and misses some. The sample holds around 150,000 clones; roughly 90% are singletons and the top ten take 2.5% to 3.5%. This CDR3 comprises 14 residues. The germline gives CDR1 SGHNT, CDR2 YYREEE (reference sequence). V lost 0 bases and J 5 bases, leaving 11 bases between the germline ends. On this clone: What it binds is not known.

The V call is TRBV5-4, the J call TRBJ1-2; the D gene is possibly TRBD1 (5 bases). The input for sequencing was peripheral blood, taken 28 days after the second AZD1222 dose. The sequence was collected from an adult who received the AZD1222 COVID-19 vaccine. CDR3 DNA sequence: TGTGCCAGCAGCTTGGCAGGGAAGGAATATGGCTACACCTTC. Protein sequence: CASSLAGKEYGYTF.